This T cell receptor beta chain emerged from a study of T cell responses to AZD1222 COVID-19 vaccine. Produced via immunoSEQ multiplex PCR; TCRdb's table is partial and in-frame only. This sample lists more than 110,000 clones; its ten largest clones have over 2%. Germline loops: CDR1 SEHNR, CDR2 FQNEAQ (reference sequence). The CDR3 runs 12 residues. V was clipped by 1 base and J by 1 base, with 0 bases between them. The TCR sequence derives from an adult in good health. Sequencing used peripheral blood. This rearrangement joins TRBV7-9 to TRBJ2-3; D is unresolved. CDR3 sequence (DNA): TGTGCCAGCAGCTTAGGCACAGATACGCAGTATTTT. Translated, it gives CASSLGTDTQYF. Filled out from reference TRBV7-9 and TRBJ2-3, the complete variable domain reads DTGVSQNPRHKITKRGQNVTFRCDPISEHNRLYWYRQTLGQGPEFLTYFQNEAQLEKSRLLSDRFSAERPKGSFSTLEIQRTEQGDSAMYLCASSLGTDTQYFGPGTRLTVL.